The T cell receptor beta chain described here comes from a study of T cell repertoires in cytomegalovirus infection (dated by TCRdb to the late 2010s). About the study as a whole: Because public TCR beta signatures pointed to carriage of CMV infection together with the matching HLA type, the HLA type of each donor mattered for the analysis.

General findings and caveats noted by the study authors: In both this cohort and an independent roughly 400-donor cohort, the cumulative frequency of public TCR beta family members distinguished carriers of CMV infection plus the relevant HLA type. The ex vivo response was dominated by HLA-C-restricted CMV-specific TCR beta clonotypes, which also provided the single most frequent clonotype in two of eight donors.

Via the germline V gene (reference sequence), CDR1 is SEHNR and CDR2 FQNEAQ. For this chain, trimming is 5 bases at the V end and 9 bases at the J end, and the number of junction bases without a gene match is 18. The CDR3 goes from the cysteine to the phenylalanine over 18 residues. This entry keeps only the CDR3 DNA: 54 bases, framed from base 1. In the case of this clonotype: Its antigen is unknown. This may arise from a read error, as a much more abundant clone is one base away.

Sequencing used an Illumina HiSeq 1500. Starting from the raw public reads, TCRdb applied fastp trimming at Q25, assembled clones with MiXCR and retained in-frame beta chains. A single entry per CDR3 protein holds the most common genes and DNA from its merged rows. The sample has 600,000 to 800,000 distinct CDR3 sequences on record, approximately 24% of them singletons. The top ten clonotypes cover roughly 8% of the sample. The receptor's source is a human donor in good health (CMV status not recorded). Some clones in this sample may be carry-over from other donors' samples. This sequence uses TRBV7-9 and TRBJ2-1, and 11 junctional nucleotides match TRBD2. The sequencing sample was made of CD8+ T cells from PBMCs. Read as DNA, the sequence is TGTGCCAGCAGCCCATCCCGGCTAGCGGGGGGCTGGAGGGGTGAGCAGTTCTTC. Translated, it gives CASSPSRLAGGWRGEQFF.